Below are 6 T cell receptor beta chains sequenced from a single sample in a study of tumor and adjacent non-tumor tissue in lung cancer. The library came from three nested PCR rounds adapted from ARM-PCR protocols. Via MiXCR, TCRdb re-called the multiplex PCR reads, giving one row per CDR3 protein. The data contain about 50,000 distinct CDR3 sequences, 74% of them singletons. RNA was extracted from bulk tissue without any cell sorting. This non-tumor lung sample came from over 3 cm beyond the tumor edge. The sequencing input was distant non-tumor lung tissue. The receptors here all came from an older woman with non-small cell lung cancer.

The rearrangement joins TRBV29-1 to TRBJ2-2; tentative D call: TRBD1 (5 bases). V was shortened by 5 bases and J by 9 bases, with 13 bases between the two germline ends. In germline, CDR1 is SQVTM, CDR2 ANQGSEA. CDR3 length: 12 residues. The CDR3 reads CSVPCPGRELFF. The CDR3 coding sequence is TGCAGCGTTCCGTGCCCAGGGCGGGAGCTGTTTTTT.

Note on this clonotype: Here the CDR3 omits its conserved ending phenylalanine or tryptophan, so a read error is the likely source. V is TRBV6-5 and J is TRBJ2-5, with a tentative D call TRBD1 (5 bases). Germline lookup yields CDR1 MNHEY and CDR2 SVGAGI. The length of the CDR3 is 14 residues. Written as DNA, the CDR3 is TGTACCAGCAGTCGGCAGGGCGATGAGGAGACCCAGTACTAC. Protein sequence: CTSSRQGDEETQYY.

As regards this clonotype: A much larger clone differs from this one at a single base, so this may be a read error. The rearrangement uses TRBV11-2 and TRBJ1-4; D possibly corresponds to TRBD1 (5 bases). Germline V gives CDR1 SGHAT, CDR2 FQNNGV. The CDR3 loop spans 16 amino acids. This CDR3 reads CTSSLVISGINEKLFF. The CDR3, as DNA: TGTACCAGCAGCTTAGTGATTTCAGGGATTAATGAAAAACTGTTTTTT.

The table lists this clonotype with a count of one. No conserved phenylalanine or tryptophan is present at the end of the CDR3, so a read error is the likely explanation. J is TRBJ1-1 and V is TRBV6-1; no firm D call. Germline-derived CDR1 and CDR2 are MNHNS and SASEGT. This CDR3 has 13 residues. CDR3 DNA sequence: TGTACCAGCAGTGATCGGGGAAACACTGAAGCTTTCATT. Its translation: CTSSDRGNTEAFI.

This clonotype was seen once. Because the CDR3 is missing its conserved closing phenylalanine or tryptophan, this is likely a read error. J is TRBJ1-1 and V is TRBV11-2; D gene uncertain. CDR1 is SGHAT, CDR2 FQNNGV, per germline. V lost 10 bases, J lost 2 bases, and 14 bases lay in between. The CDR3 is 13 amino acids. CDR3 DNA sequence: TGTGCCACCAGTTTAGCCAGCAACACTGAAGCTTTCATT. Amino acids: CATSLASNTEAFI.

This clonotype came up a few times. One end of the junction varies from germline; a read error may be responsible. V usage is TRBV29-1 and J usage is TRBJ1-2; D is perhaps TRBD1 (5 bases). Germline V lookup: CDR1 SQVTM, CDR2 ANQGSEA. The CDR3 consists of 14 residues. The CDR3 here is CSVAQELGSYGYTF. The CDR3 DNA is TGCAGCGTTGCACAGGAGCTGGGGAGCTATGGCTACACTTTC. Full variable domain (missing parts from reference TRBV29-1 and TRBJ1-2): SAVISQKPSRDICQRGTSLTIQCQVDSQVTMMFWYRQQPGQSLTLIATANQGSEATYESGFVIDKFPISRPNLTFSTLTVSNMSPEDSSIYLCSVAQELGSYGYTFGSGTRLTVV.